The rows below give T cell receptor beta chains drawn from one sample of a study of cytomegalovirus exposure and HLA in healthy donors. This table comes from immunoSEQ multiplex PCR, and its TCRdb copy is limited to in-frame clones, with some not included. The sample lists around 140,000 clones, approximately 72% occurring once. The sequenced material came from PBMCs. Receptors were obtained from a woman in her sixties or seventies in good health and CMV-seronegative. Each CDR3 is given with its conserved first and last residue. The order of the fields is J gene, clone size, D gene, V gene, CDR3 protein, CDR3 DNA. The D gene is left open where the match is weak. Part of the rows lack a size; the others show once, few, many or a class for expanded clones.

>TRBJ2-5|once|TRBD2|TRBV7-2
CASSLGGVAETQYF
TGTGCCAGCAGCTTGGGGGGGGTGGCGGAGACCCAGTACTTC
>TRBJ2-3|NA|TRBD1|TRBV5-1
CASSRDRHFDTQYF
TGCGCCAGCAGCCGGGACAGACACTTTGATACGCAGTATTTT
>TRBJ1-1|NA|NA|TRBV7-8
CASSLKDKGEAFF
TGTGCCAGCAGCTTAAAGGACAAAGGTGAAGCTTTCTTT
>TRBJ1-1|NA|NA|TRBV5-6
CASSLIRGTEAFF
TGTGCCAGCAGCTTGATCAGGGGTACTGAAGCTTTCTTT
>TRBJ1-1|NA|NA|TRBV7-9
CASSSTNTEAFF
TGTGCCAGCAGCTCCACAAACACTGAAGCTTTCTTT
>TRBJ1-1|NA|TRBD1|TRBV5-1
CASSLTGTGNTEAFF
TGCGCCAGCAGCTTGACCGGGACAGGGAACACTGAAGCTTTCTTT
>TRBJ1-2|NA|NA|TRBV7-2
CASSFNTPPSYTF
TGTGCCAGCAGCTTCAACACCCCTCCTTCGTACACCTTC
>TRBJ1-1|few|NA|TRBV5-1
CASSPRGQNTEAFF
TGCGCCAGCAGCCCCAGGGGCCAGAACACTGAAGCTTTCTTT
>TRBJ2-7|NA|TRBD1|TRBV5-8
CASSPGTGGGYEQYF
TGTGCCAGCAGCCCGGGGACAGGGGGAGGCTACGAGCAGTACTTC
>TRBJ2-5|NA|TRBD2|TRBV5-1
CASRPGLAGGPQETQYF
TGCGCCAGCAGGCCGGGGCTAGCGGGAGGCCCCCAAGAGACCCAGTACTTC
>TRBJ2-6|NA|NA|TRBV7-3
CASSLTGQGGTFSGANVLTF
TGTGCCAGCAGCTTAACGGGTCAGGGGGGAACTTTCTCTGGGGCCAACGTCCTGACTTTC
>TRBJ2-7|NA|NA|TRBV21-1
CASCSQGQPYEQYF
TGTGCCAGCTGCTCACAGGGACAGCCCTACGAGCAGTACTTC
>TRBJ1-2|NA|NA|TRBV5-6
CASSLGQAVYGYTF
TGTGCCAGCAGCTTGGGACAGGCGGTCTATGGCTACACCTTC
>TRBJ2-4|NA|NA|TRBV4-2
CASSGQTGLDIQYF
TGTGCCAGCAGCGGTCAGACAGGTTTGGACATTCAGTACTTC
>TRBJ2-3|NA|TRBD2|TRBV7-2
CASSSRGLAGGVLDTQYF
TGTGCCAGCAGCAGCCGGGGACTAGCGGGGGGTGTGTTGGATACGCAGTATTTT
>TRBJ2-1|NA|TRBD1|TRBV11-1
CASSEGQGKYNEQFF
TGTGCCAGCAGCGAAGGACAGGGAAAATACAATGAGCAGTTCTTC
>TRBJ1-1|few|NA|TRBV6-5
CASSLSAGAMNTEAFF
TGTGCCAGCAGTTTATCGGCAGGGGCCATGAACACTGAAGCTTTCTTT
>TRBJ2-7|NA|NA|TRBV27
CASSTGGLGRSGVYEQYF
TGTGCCAGCAGCACAGGGGGCCTTGGACGTAGCGGGGTCTACGAGCAGTACTTC
>TRBJ2-5|once|NA|TRBV5-6
CASSPTSWETQYF
TGTGCCAGCAGCCCCACTAGCTGGGAGACCCAGTACTTC
>TRBJ1-2|NA|NA|TRBV7-8
CASSLEPSYGYTF
TGTGCCAGCAGCTTAGAACCGAGCTATGGCTACACCTTC
>TRBJ2-5|NA|NA|TRBV5-4
CASSLAQGQEAQYF
TGTGCCAGCAGCTTGGCCCAGGGGCAAGAGGCCCAGTACTTC
>TRBJ1-3|NA|TRBD1|TRBV11-2
CASSFGQGSGNTIYF
TGTGCCAGCAGCTTCGGACAGGGCTCTGGAAACACCATATATTTT